The TCR beta chain under discussion was sequenced for a study of CD8 T cells in Susac syndrome. The authors reverse transcribed about 0.5 to 1 ug RNA with random hexamers. The authors amplified TCR beta CDR3 across 54 Vbeta and 13 Jbeta using immunoSEQ multiplex PCR. From the immunoSEQ multiplex PCR reads, TCRdb called clonotypes with MiXCR, one entry per CDR3 protein. In the table there are roughly 180,000 distinct CDR3 sequences, roughly 95% of which are singletons. This clonotype appeared a single time. Blood CD8+ and CD4+ T cells underwent high-throughput TCR beta sequencing. Negative isolation yielded the CD8+ and CD4+ T cells, while FACS enriched the TEMRA cells. The CDR3 length is 13 residues. Trimming cost V 4 bases and J 3 bases, with 7 bases left between them.

This receptor was identified in a human donor in good health. The V gene is TRBV12-3 or TRBV12-4, the J gene TRBJ1-5; possibly TRBD1 for D (5 bases). Sequencing was carried out using CD4+ T cells from PBMCs. CDR3 nucleotides: TGTGCCAGCAGTTGGGGGGACAATCAGCCCCAGCATTTT. This codes for CASSWGDNQPQHF.